This T cell receptor beta chain derives from a study of blood T cell repertoires in COVID-19. This clone was picked up one time. Authors' processing steps: Amplified reference gene primers provided the basis for estimating nucleated cell counts. This table comes from immunoSEQ multiplex PCR, and its TCRdb copy is limited to in-frame clones, with some not included. The DNA gave D and trimming, while V, J and clone size come from that table. Seen here are around 400,000 clones, 89% observed once, and the top ten hold 1.5% to 2%. The V and J ends lost 1 base and 6 bases respectively, with 7 bases between them. Germline V gene sequence: CDR1 DFQATT, CDR2 SNEGSKA (reference sequence). This CDR3 has 11 amino acids.

The chain uses TRBV20-1 and TRBJ2-7; D is perhaps TRBD2 (5 bases). Sequencing input: PBMCs or T cells enriched from blood (not recorded which). This TCR was sampled from a woman aged 25 to 39 who had recovered from COVID-19. CDR3 nucleotides: TGCAGTGCTAGAGCCGGACTCGAGCAGTACTTC. Its translation is CSARAGLEQYF.